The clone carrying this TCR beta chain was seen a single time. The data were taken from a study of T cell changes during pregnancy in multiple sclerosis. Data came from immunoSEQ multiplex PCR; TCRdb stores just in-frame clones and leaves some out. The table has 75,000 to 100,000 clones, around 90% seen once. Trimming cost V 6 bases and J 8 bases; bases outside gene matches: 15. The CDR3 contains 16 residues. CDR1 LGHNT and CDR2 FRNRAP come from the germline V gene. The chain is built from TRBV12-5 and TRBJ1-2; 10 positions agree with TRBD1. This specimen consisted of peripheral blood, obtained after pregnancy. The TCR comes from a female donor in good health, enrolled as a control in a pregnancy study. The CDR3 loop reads CASGQGTDRGSRGYTF. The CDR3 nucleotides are TGTGCTAGTGGCCAAGGGACGGACAGGGGGTCGCGGGGCTACACCTTC.